The entry below gives a single T cell receptor (beta chain) sequence along with its context. Looked up from germline, CDR1 is SGHTS and CDR2 is YDEGEE. The CDR3 has 15 residues. Trimming took 0 bases from V and 5 from J, leaving 14 bases between them. The data originate from a study of T cell changes during pregnancy in multiple sclerosis. Sequenced by immunoSEQ multiplex PCR; TCRdb stores in-frame clones only, minus some. The sample has 29,000 or so clones; about 92% are singletons. This chain connects TRBV5-8 to TRBJ2-5, with D possibly TRBD1 on 6 matching bases. The specimen comprised CD4+ T cells from peripheral blood mononuclear cells, sampled in the first trimester of pregnancy. The receptor was isolated from a female donor with multiple sclerosis, enrolled in a pregnancy study. The CDR3, as DNA: TGTGCCAGCAGCTTGGGGTGGACAGAGAGGGAGACCCAGTACTTC. Its protein product is CASSLGWTERETQYF. Supplemented by reference TRBV5-8 and TRBJ2-5, the full variable domain reads EAGVTQSPTHLIKTRGQQATLRCSPISGHTSVYWYQQALGLGLQFLLWYDEGEERNRGNFPPRFSGRQFPNYSSELNVNALELEDSALYLCASSLGWTERETQYFGPGTRLLVL.